The source of this T cell receptor (beta chain) is a study of cytomegalovirus exposure and HLA in healthy donors. Findings and caveats of the study: Reported results showed that the classifier diagnosed cytomegalovirus status with high specificity and sensitivity. A later analysis linked a missense variant in DCLRE1C to the trimming of TCR beta V and J genes.

Vbeta (60) and Jbeta (13) primers were used in the PCR. Method: immunoSEQ multiplex PCR; TCRdb's copy keeps in-frame clones and lacks some. The sample contains about 180,000 clones, roughly 79% of which appear only once. The CDR3 consists of 15 residues. V was clipped by 4 bases and J by 3 bases; unmatched bases: 9. Germline-derived CDR1 and CDR2 are SGDLS and YYNGEE. Note on this clone: Its antigen is currently unknown.

The study sampled nominally healthy donors, though unrecorded immune exposures were likely. The J gene is TRBJ1-1, the V gene TRBV9, with 7 bases aligning to TRBD1. The TCR comes from a middle-aged man in good health and CMV-seropositive. The sample was PBMCs. For the CDR3, the DNA is TGTGCCAGCAGCCCCCGACAGGGAACGTACACTGAAGCTTTCTTT. It encodes CASSPRQGTYTEAFF.